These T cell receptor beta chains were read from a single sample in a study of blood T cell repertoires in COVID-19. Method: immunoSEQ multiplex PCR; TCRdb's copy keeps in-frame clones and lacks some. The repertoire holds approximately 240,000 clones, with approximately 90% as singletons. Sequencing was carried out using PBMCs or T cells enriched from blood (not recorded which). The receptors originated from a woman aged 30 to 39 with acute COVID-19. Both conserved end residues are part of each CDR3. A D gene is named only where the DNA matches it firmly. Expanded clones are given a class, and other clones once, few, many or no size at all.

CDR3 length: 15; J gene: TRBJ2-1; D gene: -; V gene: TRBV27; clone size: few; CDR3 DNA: TGTGCCAGCAGTTTCCGGCAGGGGTTTTTCGATGAGCAGTTCTTC; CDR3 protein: CASSFRQGFFDEQFF
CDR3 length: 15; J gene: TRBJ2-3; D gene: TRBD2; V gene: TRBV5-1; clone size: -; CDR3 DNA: TGCGCCAGCAGCTTGGAGCGGGAGCGCACAGATACGCAGTATTTT; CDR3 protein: CASSLERERTDTQYF
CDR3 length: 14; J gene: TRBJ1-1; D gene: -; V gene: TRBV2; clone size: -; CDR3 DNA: TGTGCCAGCAGTGATTGGGGCCAGAACACTGAAGCTTTCTTT; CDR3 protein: CASSDWGQNTEAFF
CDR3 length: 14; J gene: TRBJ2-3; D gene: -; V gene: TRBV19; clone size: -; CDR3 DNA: TGTGCCAGTGATGATAGCGGTATCGGGGATACGCAGTATTTT; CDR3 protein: CASDDSGIGDTQYF
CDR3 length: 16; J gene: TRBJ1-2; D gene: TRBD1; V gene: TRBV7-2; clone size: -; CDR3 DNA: TGTGCCAGCAGCTTAGTCGGGACAGGGGACAACTATGGCTACACCTTC; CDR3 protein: CASSLVGTGDNYGYTF
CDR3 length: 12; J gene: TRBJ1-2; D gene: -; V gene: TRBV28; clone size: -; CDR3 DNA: TGTGCCAGCAGTTTATCGGGGGTGAGCTACACCTTC; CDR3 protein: CASSLSGVSYTF
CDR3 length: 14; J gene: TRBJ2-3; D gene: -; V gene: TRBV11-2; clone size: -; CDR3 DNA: TGTGCCAGCAGCTTAGAAGGGAGTACAGATACGCAGTATTTT; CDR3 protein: CASSLEGSTDTQYF
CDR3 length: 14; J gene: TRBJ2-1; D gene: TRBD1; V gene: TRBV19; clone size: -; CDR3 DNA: TGTGCCAGTAGTATTACAGACAGGGGTAATGAGCAGTTCTTC; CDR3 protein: CASSITDRGNEQFF
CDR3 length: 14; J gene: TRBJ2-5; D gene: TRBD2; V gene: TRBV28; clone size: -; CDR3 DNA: TGTGCCAGCAGTCGCTTTAGCGGGGGAGAGACCCAGTACTTC; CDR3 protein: CASSRFSGGETQYF
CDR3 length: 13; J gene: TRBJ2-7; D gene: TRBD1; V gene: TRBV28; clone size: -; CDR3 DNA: TGTGCCAGCAGTCGTGGGACAGTCTACGAGCAGTACTTC; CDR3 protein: CASSRGTVYEQYF
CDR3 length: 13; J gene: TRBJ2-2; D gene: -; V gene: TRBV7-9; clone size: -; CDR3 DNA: TGTGCCAGCAGCTTAGACTGGACCGGGGAGCTGTTTTTT; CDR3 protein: CASSLDWTGELFF
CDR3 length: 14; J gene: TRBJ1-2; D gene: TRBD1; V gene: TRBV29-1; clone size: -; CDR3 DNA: TGCAGCGTTGGGGACACAGGGGGCGCGAATGGCTACACCTTC; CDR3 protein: CSVGDTGGANGYTF
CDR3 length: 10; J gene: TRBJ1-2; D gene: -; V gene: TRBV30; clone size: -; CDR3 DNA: TGTGCACCAGCGGTGTTGCGCTACACCTTC; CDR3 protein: CAPAVLRYTF
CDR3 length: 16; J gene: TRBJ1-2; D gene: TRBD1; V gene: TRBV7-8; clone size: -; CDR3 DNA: TGTGCCAGCAGCTTATGGCAGGGGGCGCGGCGGTATGGCTACACCTTC; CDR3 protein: CASSLWQGARRYGYTF
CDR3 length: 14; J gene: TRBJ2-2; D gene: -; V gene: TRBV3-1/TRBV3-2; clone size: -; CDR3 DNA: TGTGCCAGCAGCCAAGATACGAGGGCCGGGGAGCTGTTTTTT; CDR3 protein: CASSQDTRAGELFF
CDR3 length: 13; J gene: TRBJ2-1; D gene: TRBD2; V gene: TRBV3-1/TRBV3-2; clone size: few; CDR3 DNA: TGTGCCAGCAGCCCAACTAGCGCGGGTGAGCAGTTCTTC; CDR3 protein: CASSPTSAGEQFF
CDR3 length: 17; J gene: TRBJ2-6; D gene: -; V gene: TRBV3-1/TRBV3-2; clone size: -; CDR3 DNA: TGTGCCAGCAGCCCTACACACGGAGGATCTGGGGCCAACGTCCTGACTTTC; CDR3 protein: CASSPTHGGSGANVLTF
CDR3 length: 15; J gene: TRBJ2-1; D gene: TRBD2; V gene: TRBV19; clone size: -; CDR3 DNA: TGTGCCAGTAAAAAGCTAGCGGGAGCTTACAATGAGCAGTTCTTC; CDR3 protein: CASKKLAGAYNEQFF
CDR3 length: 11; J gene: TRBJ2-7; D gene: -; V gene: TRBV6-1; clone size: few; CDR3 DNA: TGTGCCAGCAGTGAATACTACGAGCAGTACTTC; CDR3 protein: CASSEYYEQYF
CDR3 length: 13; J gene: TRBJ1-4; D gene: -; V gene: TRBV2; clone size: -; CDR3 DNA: TGTGCCAGCAGTGAAGCGCGGGGCAGGGCGTTGAGCTTT; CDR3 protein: CASSEARGRALSF
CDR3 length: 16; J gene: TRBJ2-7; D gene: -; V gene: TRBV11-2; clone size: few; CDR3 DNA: TGTGCCAGCAGCTTAGCCCAGGGTCGATCCTCCTACGAGCAGTACTTC; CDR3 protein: CASSLAQGRSSYEQYF
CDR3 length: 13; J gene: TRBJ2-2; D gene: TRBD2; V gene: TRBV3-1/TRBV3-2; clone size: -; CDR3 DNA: TGTGCCAGCAGCCGAGGACTAGCAGGGGAGCTGTTTTTT; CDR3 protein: CASSRGLAGELFF
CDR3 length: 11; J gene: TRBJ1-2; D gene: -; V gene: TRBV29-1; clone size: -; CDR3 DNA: TGCAGCGTTTCAGAAAACTATGGCTACACCTTC; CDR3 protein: CSVSENYGYTF
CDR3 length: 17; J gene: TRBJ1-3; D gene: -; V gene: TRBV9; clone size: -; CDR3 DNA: TGTGCCAGCAGCGTAGAAAATTGGGTTTCGGGAGGAAACACCATATATTTT; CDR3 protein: CASSVENWVSGGNTIYF
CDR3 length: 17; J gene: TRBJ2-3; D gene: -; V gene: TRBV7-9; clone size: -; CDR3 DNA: TGTGCCAGCAGCCCGCTGGTTAGTGTAGGGAGGACAGATACGCAGTATTTT; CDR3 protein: CASSPLVSVGRTDTQYF
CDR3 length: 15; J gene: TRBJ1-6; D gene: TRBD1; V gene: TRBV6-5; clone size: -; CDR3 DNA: TGTGCCAGCAGTTCCTTAAGACAGGGGGTTTCACCCCTCCACTTT; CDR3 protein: CASSSLRQGVSPLHF
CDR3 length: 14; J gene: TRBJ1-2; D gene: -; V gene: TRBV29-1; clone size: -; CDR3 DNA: TGCAGCGCCCTGGGGGGGGGTCTTAACTATGGCTACACCTTC; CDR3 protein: CSALGGGLNYGYTF
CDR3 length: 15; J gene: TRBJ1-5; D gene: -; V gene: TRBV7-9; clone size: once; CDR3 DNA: TGTGCCAGCAGCTTAGAAGGGGTTAGCAATCAGCCCCAGCATTTT; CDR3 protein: CASSLEGVSNQPQHF
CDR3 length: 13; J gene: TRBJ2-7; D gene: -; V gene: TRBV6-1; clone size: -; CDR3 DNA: TGTGCCAGCAGTGAATCTTCGGTTCTCGAGCAGTACTTC; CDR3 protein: CASSESSVLEQYF
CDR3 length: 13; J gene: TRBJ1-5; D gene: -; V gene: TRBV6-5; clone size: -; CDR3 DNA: TGTGCCAGCAGCCCCGGGGGCAATCAGCCCCAGCATTTT; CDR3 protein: CASSPGGNQPQHF
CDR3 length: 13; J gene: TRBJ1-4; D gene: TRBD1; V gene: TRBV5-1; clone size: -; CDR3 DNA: TGCGCCTGCGGACAGGGTGGGAATGAAAAACTGTTTTTT; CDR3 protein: CACGQGGNEKLFF
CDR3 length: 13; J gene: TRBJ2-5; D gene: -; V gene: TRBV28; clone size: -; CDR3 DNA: TGTGCCAGCAGGCCGCCCCCAGAAGAGACCCAGTACTTC; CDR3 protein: CASRPPPEETQYF
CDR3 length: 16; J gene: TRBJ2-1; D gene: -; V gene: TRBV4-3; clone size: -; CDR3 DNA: TGCGCCAGCAGCCAAGAAGGGGGGGGCTCCTACAATGAGCAGTTCTTC; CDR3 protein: CASSQEGGGSYNEQFF
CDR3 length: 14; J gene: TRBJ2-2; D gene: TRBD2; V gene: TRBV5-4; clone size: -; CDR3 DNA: TGTGCCAGCTCCCGGGAGGCGAACACCGGGGAGCTGTTTTTT; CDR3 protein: CASSREANTGELFF
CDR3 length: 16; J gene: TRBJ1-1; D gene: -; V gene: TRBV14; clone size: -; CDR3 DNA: TGTGCCAGCAGCCAAGCTCGCCAGATCATGAACACTGAAGCTTTCTTT; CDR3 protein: CASSQARQIMNTEAFF
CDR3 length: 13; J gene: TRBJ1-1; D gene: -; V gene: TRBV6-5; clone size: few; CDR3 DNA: TGTGCCAGCAGTTACAAACAGAACACTGAAGCTTTCTTT; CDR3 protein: CASSYKQNTEAFF
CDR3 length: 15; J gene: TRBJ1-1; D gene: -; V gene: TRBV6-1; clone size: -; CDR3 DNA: TGTGCCAGCAGTGAACTCAGGGGCGGTCACACTGAAGCTTTCTTT; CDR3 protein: CASSELRGGHTEAFF
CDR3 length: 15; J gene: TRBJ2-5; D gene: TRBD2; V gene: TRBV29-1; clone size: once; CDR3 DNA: TGCAGCGTTCTCGCCCGGGAGGGCCTAGGAGAGACCCAGTACTTC; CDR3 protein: CSVLAREGLGETQYF